The 29 T cell receptor beta chains below come from one sample, sequenced in a study of T cell responses to AZD1222 COVID-19 vaccine (dated by TCRdb to the early 2020s). To prepare the library, the immunoSEQ multiplex PCR assay was applied. TCRdb stores this immuneACCESS table with in-frame sequences only. Part of the clones is absent; in the studies checked, under half of the shortfall reflects unresolved V genes, and no reason is known for the rest. In all, the sample holds about 180,000 clones, and around nine tenths of those were seen once. The ten largest clones take up roughly 1.9% of the sample. The sample's time point label, in plain terms: about 28 days (+/-7) after the second vaccine dose. Here the sequenced sample was peripheral blood, taken 28 days after the second AZD1222 dose. These receptors all stem from an adult who received the AZD1222 COVID-19 vaccine.

By sample fraction, this clone is medium-sized. The V and J genes are TRBV2 and TRBJ1-2, with D possibly matching TRBD1 (5 bases). CDR1 SNHLY and CDR2 FYNNEI come from the germline V gene. This CDR3 has 12 amino acids. Deletions cut 4 bases from V and 2 bases from J, with 5 bases between. CDR3 DNA: TGTGCCAGCAGTGGGGGGAACTATGGCTACACCTTC. Translation gives CASSGGNYGYTF.

This rearrangement joins TRBV6-2 or TRBV6-3 to TRBJ1-1; TRBD1 is a possible D gene (5 bases). Trimming took 5 bases from V and 11 from J, leaving 12 bases between them. This CDR3 has 11 amino acids. In germline, CDR1 is MNHEY, CDR2 SVGEGT. CDR3 region: CASSEGRAAFF. DNA of the CDR3: TGTGCCAGCAGTGAGGGGAGGGCGGCTTTCTTT.

The rearrangement uses TRBV7-3 and TRBJ2-2; D may be TRBD2 (5 bases). This CDR3 is 14 amino acids long. The V end was cut by 6 bases, the J end by 6 bases, with 14 bases between. CDR1 is SGHTA and CDR2 is FQGTGA in the germline V gene. As DNA, the CDR3 is TGTGCCAGCAGTTCAAAGGCGCGGGCCGGGGAGCTGTTTTTT. Its protein product is CASSSKARAGELFF.

The chain uses TRBV25-1 and TRBJ2-1; D uncertain. Germline V lookup: CDR1 MGHDK, CDR2 SYGVNS. V shed 1 base and J shed 8 bases, with 9 bases lying between them. The CDR3 contains 13 residues. The CDR3 nucleotides read TGTGCCAGCAGTGAATCCCCCAGCCATGAGCAGTTCTTC. Translation gives CASSESPSHEQFF.

The chain's CDR3 is CASSFGKQRDDQPQHF. CDR3 nucleotides: TGTGCCAGCAGTTTTGGGAAGCAGAGGGACGATCAGCCCCAGCATTTT. V usage is TRBV28 and J usage is TRBJ1-5; D might be TRBD1 (5 bases). Germline values: CDR1 MDHEN, CDR2 SYDVKM. This CDR3 is 16 amino acids long. Trimming stripped 3 bases from V and 5 bases from J, with 17 bases between.

The chain links TRBV12-5 to TRBJ2-2; TRBD1 matches 8 bases. The junction had 17 bases not matched to a gene; V was cut back by 2 bases and J by 6 bases. The CDR3 has 19 residues. Germline CDR1 is LGHNT and CDR2 is FRNRAP. CDR3: CASGLTTTGGAGQSGELFF. DNA for the CDR3: TGTGCTAGTGGTTTGACAACAACAGGGGGAGCTGGGCAGTCCGGGGAGCTGTTTTTT.

The genes are TRBV5-6 and TRBJ2-7; D gene ambiguous. Deletions cut 4 bases from V and 6 bases from J, with 14 bases between. The germline V gene has CDR1 SGHDT and CDR2 YYEEEE. The CDR3 consists of 13 residues. The CDR3, as DNA: TGTGCCAGCAGCCAGCCTCCCGGGCGCGAGCAGTACTTC. Its protein product is CASSQPPGREQYF.

This chain connects TRBV6-2 or TRBV6-3 to TRBJ2-1; D possibly uses TRBD1 or TRBD2 (5 bases each). Trimming cost V 0 bases and J 9 bases, with 12 bases left between them. Germline values: CDR1 MNHEY, CDR2 SVGEGT. The length of the CDR3 is 14 residues. CDR3 bases: TGTGCCAGCAGTTACTCTACGGTGGGGGTTGAGCAGTTCTTC. Its translation is CASSYSTVGVEQFF.

This chain connects TRBV13 to TRBJ2-7; 7 bases fit TRBD1. The germline CDR1 and CDR2 sequences are PRHDT and FYEKMQ (reference sequence). The CDR3 runs to 16 residues. The V segment lost 5 bases and the J segment 4 bases; nucleotides outside the gene matches: 14. CDR3 sequence: CASSPTGTAFSYEQYF. The CDR3 nucleotides are TGTGCCAGCAGCCCGACCGGGACAGCGTTTTCTTACGAGCAGTACTTC.

The chain joins TRBV5-8 to TRBJ1-3; a possible D gene is TRBD1 (5 bases). There are 16 residues in the CDR3. Germline V gene lookup returns CDR1 SGHTS and CDR2 YDEGEE. Trimming removed 0 bases at V and 0 bases at J, with 10 bases between. CDR3 bases: TGTGCCAGCAGCTTGGCACCAGGGTACTCTGGAAACACCATATATTTT. This gives the protein CASSLAPGYSGNTIYF.

V and J are TRBV6-2 or TRBV6-3 and TRBJ2-1; D may correspond to TRBD1 or TRBD2 (5 bases each). Trimming removed 4 bases at V and 9 bases at J, with 13 bases between. Germline V lookup: CDR1 MNHEY, CDR2 SVGEGT. This CDR3 has 13 residues. The chain's CDR3 is CASSFRGPSEQFF. In DNA, the CDR3 is TGTGCCAGCAGTTTCCGGGGCCCCAGTGAGCAGTTCTTC.

The genes are TRBV11-2 and TRBJ2-5; 7 positions agree with TRBD2. The CDR3 consists of 13 residues. Germline trimming cut 1 base from V and 6 bases from J; bases unmatched to any gene: 2. Germline V gene lookup returns CDR1 SGHAT and CDR2 FQNNGV. The CDR3 spells CASSLAGGKTQYF. The CDR3 DNA reads as TGTGCCAGCAGCTTAGCGGGGGGAAAGACCCAGTACTTC.

The chain carries TRBV5-1 and TRBJ2-3; D unclear. Germline V gene data show CDR1 as SGHRS and CDR2 as YFSETQ. Trimming left V 0 bases short and J 0 bases short, with 8 bases between. The CDR3 runs 15 residues. This CDR3 reads CASSLDPASTDTQYF. CDR3 sequence (DNA): TGCGCCAGCAGCTTGGATCCAGCTAGCACAGATACGCAGTATTTT.

This sequence joins TRBV4-3 and TRBJ1-6, with 7 positions matching TRBD1. J was trimmed by 8 bases and V by 3 bases; bases with no gene match: 13. Germline V lookup: CDR1 LGHNA, CDR2 YSLEER. The CDR3 runs 17 residues. The CDR3 sequence is CASSQETTGREDSPLHF. CDR3 sequence (DNA): TGCGCCAGCAGCCAGGAAACGACAGGGAGAGAGGATTCACCCCTCCACTTT.

This rearrangement joins TRBV5-6 to TRBJ2-7; 10 nucleotides align to TRBD1. Germline CDR1 is SGHDT and CDR2 is YYEEEE. There are 13 residues in the CDR3. V lost 7 bases to trimming and J lost 2 bases; unmatched junction nucleotides: 3. The CDR3 is CASLGTGAYEQYF. In DNA, the CDR3 is TGTGCCAGCTTGGGGACAGGGGCCTACGAGCAGTACTTC.

The V gene is TRBV2, the J gene TRBJ1-4, with a possible D match to TRBD1 (6 bases). Germline V CDR1 and CDR2: SNHLY, FYNNEI. The CDR3 sequence is 13 residues long. V gave up 10 bases and J gave up 6 bases, with 15 bases separating them. The CDR3, as DNA: TGTGCCACCAGGACAGCCCCTGATGAAAAACTGTTTTTT. Amino acids: CATRTAPDEKLFF.

This clone was counted once. V gene TRBV9 combines with J gene TRBJ1-1, with D tentatively TRBD1 (6 bases). V was trimmed by 0 bases and J by 1 base, leaving 16 bases between them. Germline V gene lookup returns CDR1 SGDLS and CDR2 YYNGEE. This CDR3 has 17 residues. Here the CDR3 reads CASSVGSLSTGNTEAFF. CDR3 coding DNA: TGTGCCAGCAGCGTAGGTAGCCTTTCGACAGGGAACACTGAAGCTTTCTTT.

The J gene is TRBJ2-6, the V gene TRBV29-1, with TRBD2 as a possible D gene (7 bases). The CDR3 has 15 amino acids. Germline CDR1 is SQVTM and CDR2 is ANQGSEA. With 5 bases removed from V and 2 bases from J, the gap between germline ends came to 13 bases. The CDR3 nucleotides are TGCAGCGTTCTCCGGGGGGCAGCTGGGGCCAACGTCCTGACTTTC. Protein: CSVLRGAAGANVLTF.

V is TRBV7-2 and J is TRBJ1-1, with D possibly being TRBD1 (5 bases). The V end lost 4 bases, the J end lost 4 bases, and 16 bases lay between the germline ends. Looked up from germline, CDR1 is SGHTA and CDR2 is FQGNSA. The CDR3 covers 15 residues. The CDR3 DNA reads TGTGCCAGCAGCTCCTCCCGCGGGGGGGGCACTGAAGCTTTCTTT. Translating gives CASSSSRGGGTEAFF.

The V gene is TRBV7-9, the J gene TRBJ1-2, with a possible D match to TRBD1 (6 bases). V lost 3 bases to trimming and J lost 3 bases, with 14 bases between them. Germline loops: CDR1 SEHNR, CDR2 FQNEAQ (reference sequence). This CDR3 is 15 amino acids long. This chain's CDR3 is CASSFVGGIYYGYTF. The CDR3 DNA is TGTGCCAGCAGCTTCGTAGGGGGGATTTACTATGGCTACACCTTC.

The V gene is TRBV14, the J gene TRBJ2-7, with 14 bases fitting TRBD2. CDR3 size: 17 residues. Germline trimming cut 3 bases from V and 1 base from J; bases unmatched to any gene: 5. Germline V gives CDR1 SGHDN, CDR2 FVKESK. The CDR3 coding sequence is TGTGCCAGCAGCCAGGGACTAGCGGGAGTGTTGTCCTACGAGCAGTACTTC. Protein product: CASSQGLAGVLSYEQYF.

This chain connects TRBV7-6 to TRBJ1-1, with D maybe TRBD1 (5 bases). The germline V gene encodes CDR1 SGHVS and CDR2 FNYEAQ. Trimming removed 4 bases at V and 4 bases at J, with 22 bases between. CDR3 length: 17 residues. CDR3 sequence (DNA): TGTGCCAGCAGCTCGCCTTGGCCCCGGGACCAGGGCACTGAAGCTTTCTTT. Residues: CASSSPWPRDQGTEAFF.

The chain links TRBV28 to TRBJ2-5, with D perhaps assigned TRBD1 or TRBD2 (5 bases each). V lost 6 bases and J 4 bases, leaving 12 bases between the germline ends. CDR3 length: 13 amino acids. Germline V lookup: CDR1 MDHEN, CDR2 SYDVKM. The CDR3 loop reads CASRGTPLETQYF. The CDR3 DNA is TGTGCCAGCAGGGGGACCCCGCTAGAGACCCAGTACTTC.

This chain links TRBV7-2 with TRBJ2-7; the D call may be TRBD1 or TRBD2 (6 bases each). Germline V gene data show CDR1 as SGHTA and CDR2 as FQGNSA. This CDR3 comprises 16 residues. Trimming cost V 0 bases and J 6 bases, with 18 bases left between them. In nucleotides, the CDR3 is TGTGCCAGCAGCTTAGCGTCGAGGGGGGTTCTTCGCGAGCAGTACTTC. Amino acids: CASSLASRGVLREQYF.

The rearrangement joins TRBV29-1 to TRBJ1-5, with TRBD1 matching 10 bases. V gave up 6 bases and J gave up 5 bases; unmatched junction bases: 4. CDR3 length equals 13 residues. Germline V CDR1 and CDR2: SQVTM, ANQGSEA. In DNA, the CDR3 is TGCAGCGTGACCGGGACAGGGGATCAGCCCCAGCATTTT. Translating gives CSVTGTGDQPQHF.

The chain uses TRBV9 and TRBJ2-7, with D perhaps matching TRBD2 (5 bases). CDR1 and CDR2 from the germline V gene are SGDLS and YYNGEE. Trimming removed 0 bases at V and 6 bases at J, with 16 bases between. The CDR3 contains 15 residues. The CDR3 here is CASSVGASGTAEQYF. DNA for the CDR3: TGTGCCAGCAGCGTAGGTGCCTCGGGAACCGCCGAGCAGTACTTC.

The V gene is TRBV5-4, the J gene TRBJ1-2; D is unclear. CDR3 length equals 13 residues. From germline, CDR1 is SGHNT and CDR2 YYREEE (reference sequence). The V and J ends lost 2 bases and 6 bases respectively, with 11 bases between them. As DNA, the CDR3 is TGTGCCAGCAGCTTAGTCAGAGCGGATGGCTACACCTTC. This sequence encodes CASSLVRADGYTF.

This chain uses TRBV3-1 (or the pseudogene TRBV3-2) with TRBJ2-7; maybe TRBD2 (5 bases). V lost 5 bases and J 0 bases, leaving 14 bases between the germline ends. Germline CDR1 is LGHDT and CDR2 is YNNKEL (reference sequence). The CDR3 is 15 residues long. CDR3 in DNA: TGTGCCAGCAGCTCCAGGAACGGACTCTCCTACGAGCAGTACTTC. Translating it yields CASSSRNGLSYEQYF.

The count of this clone is one. V and J are TRBV7-9 and TRBJ1-6, with D possibly being TRBD1 (5 bases). There are 17 residues in the CDR3. V lost 1 base and J 0 bases, leaving 10 bases between the germline ends. Germline CDR1 reads SEHNR; CDR2 reads FQNEAQ (reference sequence). The CDR3 bases are TGTGCCAGCAGCTTAGGGCCAGGGAGCTCCTATAATTCACCCCTCCACTTT. This codes for CASSLGPGSSYNSPLHF. Full variable domain (rest looked up from reference TRBV7-9 and TRBJ1-6): DTGVSQNPRHKITKRGQNVTFRCDPISEHNRLYWYRQTLGQGPEFLTYFQNEAQLEKSRLLSDRFSAERPKGSFSTLEIQRTEQGDSAMYLCASSLGPGSSYNSPLHFGNGTRLTVT.